Following are 12 T cell receptor beta chains from one sample sequenced in a study of CD8+CD57+ T cells in acquired aplastic anemia. In patients chosen for sequencing, flow cytometry had shown CD8+CD57+ cell expansion. Genomic DNA acted as the template from which TCR beta VDJ combination and CDR3 sequence profiling were carried out. TCRdb re-derived calls from the reads in MiXCR, one entry per CDR3 protein. Found here are approximately 470,000 distinct CDR3 sequences, more than 25% of them singletons; the top ten hold around 0.82%. The sequencing input was sorted CD4+, CD8+, or CD8+CD57+ T cells (not recorded which) from PBMCs. These receptors all come from a human donor with aplastic anemia.

This clonotype has more than one count but fewer than ten. The chain joins TRBV25-1 to TRBJ1-6, with D unclear. CDR1 is MGHDK and CDR2 is SYGVNS in the germline V gene. Trimming pared 5 bases from V and 13 bases from J, leaving 18 bases between. The CDR3 has 14 amino acids. The CDR3 nucleotides read TGTGCCAGCAGTCTGACCCCCCGTGGATCGCCCCTCCACTTT. Translating it yields CASSLTPRGSPLHF.

This clonotype was seen repeatedly, ten times or more. The V and J genes are TRBV7-8 and TRBJ1-2, with TRBD1 as a possible D gene (6 bases). CDR1 is SGHVS, CDR2 FQNEAQ, per germline. Trimming took 4 bases from V and 8 from J, leaving 20 bases between them. This CDR3 is built from 15 residues. The DNA of the CDR3 is TGTGCCAGCAGCTCGCGCGAGGGGGGGCTAGGAGGCTACACCTTC. This gives the protein CASSSREGGLGGYTF.

V and J are TRBV20-1 and TRBJ2-3, with D tentatively TRBD1 (5 bases). CDR1 is DFQATT and CDR2 is SNEGSKA in the germline V gene (reference sequence). This CDR3 has 14 amino acids. The V end lost 3 bases, the J end lost 4 bases, and 14 bases lay between the germline ends. The CDR3 protein is CSARDIHQPDTQYF. The CDR3 nucleotides are TGCAGTGCTAGGGACATCCACCAGCCAGATACGCAGTATTTT.

This clonotype was counted at least ten times. The chain recombines TRBV7-3 with TRBJ2-7; 12 bases agree with TRBD2. In germline, CDR1 is SGHTA, CDR2 FQGTGA. With V trimmed by 5 bases and J by 5 bases, 7 bases remained unmatched. This CDR3 is built from 15 residues. Written as DNA, the CDR3 is TGTGCCAGCAGCCCTCTAGCGGGGGGGCGCGACGAGCAGTACTTC. Translation gives CASSPLAGGRDEQYF.

This clonotype has ten or more counts. The chain has TRBV7-6 and TRBJ2-7, with TRBD1 as a possible D gene (5 bases). The CDR3 spans 14 residues. Germline CDR1 is SGHVS and CDR2 is FNYEAQ. V lost 3 bases to trimming and J lost 0 bases, with 9 bases between them. The CDR3 region has the DNA TGTGCCAGCAGCTTGGACATAAGCTCCTACGAGCAGTACTTC. Residues: CASSLDISSYEQYF. Looking up the rest from reference TRBV7-6 and TRBJ2-7 gives the full variable domain: GAGVSQSPRYKVTKRGQDVALRCDPISGHVSLYWYRQALGQGPEFLTYFNYEAQQDKSGLPNDRFSAERPEGSISTLTIQRTEQRDSAMYRCASSLDISSYEQYFGPGTRLTVT.

The chain recombines TRBV7-2 with TRBJ1-3; D is possibly TRBD1 (6 bases). This CDR3 region has 14 residues. The V end was cut by 5 bases, the J end by 0 bases, with 8 bases between. From germline, CDR1 is SGHTA and CDR2 FQGNSA. The CDR3 region is CASSPTGSGNTIYF. The CDR3 DNA follows: TGTGCCAGCAGCCCGACAGGCTCTGGAAACACCATATATTTT. The whole variable domain, remainder taken from reference TRBV7-2 and TRBJ1-3, is GAGVSQSPSNKVTEKGKDVELRCDPISGHTALYWYRQSLGQGLEFLIYFQGNSAPDKSGLPSDRFSAERTGGSVSTLTIQRTQQEDSAVYLCASSPTGSGNTIYFGEGSWLTVV.

This clonotype has more than one count but fewer than ten. V is TRBV9 and J is TRBJ2-3; the match to TRBD1 covers 7 bases. V shed 4 bases and J 1 base; nucleotides not matched to a gene: 6. Germline lookup yields CDR1 SGDLS and CDR2 YYNGEE. The CDR3 is made up of 15 amino acids. CDR3 nucleotide sequence: TGTGCCAGCAGCCCGACAGGGTTCGGCACAGATACGCAGTATTTT. Amino acid sequence: CASSPTGFGTDTQYF.

This clonotype was observed a handful of times. A read error may be the cause here, since a much bigger clone is one base away. The rearrangement joins TRBV2 to TRBJ1-3, with TRBD1 matching 8 bases. V lost 6 bases to trimming and J lost 2 bases; unmatched junction nucleotides: 6. CDR3 length: 15 residues. Germline lookup yields CDR1 SNHLY and CDR2 FYNNEI. The CDR3 reads CASSTGGETGNTIYF. For the CDR3, the DNA is TGTGCCAGCAGCACAGGGGGAGAAACTGGAAACACCATATATTTT.

As concerns this clonotype: Being one base from a much bigger clone, this may be a read error. The chain joins TRBV6-1 to TRBJ1-2; D may be TRBD1 (5 bases). Trimming shortened V by 6 bases and J by 0 bases, and 5 bases separated the two germline ends. Germline lookup yields CDR1 MNHNS and CDR2 SASEGT. The CDR3 totals 12 residues. CDR3 DNA sequence: TGTGCCAGCAGGGACACTAACTATGGCTACACCTTC. This codes for CASRDTNYGYTF.

This chain uses TRBV20-1 with TRBJ2-1, with TRBD2 matching 9 bases. J was trimmed by 4 bases and V by 4 bases; bases with no gene match: 14. There are 17 residues in the CDR3. CDR1 DFQATT and CDR2 SNEGSKA come from the germline V gene (reference sequence). CDR3 region: CSAIASAGTSTYNEQFF. The CDR3 region has the DNA TGCAGTGCTATCGCTTCTGCCGGGACTAGCACATACAATGAGCAGTTCTTC.

At least ten counts were recorded for this clonotype. The chain couples TRBV10-2 to TRBJ1-2; D is ambiguous. Trimming cost V 8 bases and J 1 base, with 14 bases left between them. This CDR3 spans 14 amino acids. CDR1 and CDR2 (germline): WSHSY, SAAADI. The CDR3 DNA follows: TGCGCCAGCTGCAGAGACACCAATAACTATGGCTACACCTTC. This translates into CASCRDTNNYGYTF.

About this clonotype itself: At one boundary the junction diverges from the germline segment, which might be a read error. V is TRBV11-2 and J is TRBJ1-1; no definite D call. Germline CDR1 and CDR2: SGHAT and FQNNGV. This CDR3 is built from 12 residues. CDR3 nucleotides: TGCGCCAGCAGCCTACAGAACACTGAAGCTTTCTTT. This translates into CASSLQNTEAFF.